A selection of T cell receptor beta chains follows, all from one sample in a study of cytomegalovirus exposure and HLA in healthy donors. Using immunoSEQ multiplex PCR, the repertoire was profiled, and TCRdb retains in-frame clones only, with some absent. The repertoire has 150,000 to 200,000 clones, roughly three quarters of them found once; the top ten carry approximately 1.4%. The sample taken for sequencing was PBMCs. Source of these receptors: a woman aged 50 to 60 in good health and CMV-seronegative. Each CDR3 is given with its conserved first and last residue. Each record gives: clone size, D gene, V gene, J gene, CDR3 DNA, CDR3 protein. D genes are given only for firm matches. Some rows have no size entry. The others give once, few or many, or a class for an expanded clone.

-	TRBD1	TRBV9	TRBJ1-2	TGTGCCAGCAGCGCCTGGACAGGGCAACTGGGTGGCTACACCTTC	CASSAWTGQLGGYTF
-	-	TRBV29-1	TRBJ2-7	TGCAGCGTTGCAAACTACGAGCAGTACTTC	CSVANYEQYF
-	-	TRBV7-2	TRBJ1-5	TGTGCCAGCAGCTTAACGAGGGATGGGAATCAGCCCCAGCATTTT	CASSLTRDGNQPQHF
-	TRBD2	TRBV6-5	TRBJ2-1	TGTGCCAGCAGTTACTCGTCCGGGGGGAGTGGATTCTTC	CASSYSSGGSGFF
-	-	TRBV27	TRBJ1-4	TGTGCCACCGCGAGGGAGGGCCCCCTTGCAACTAATGAAAAACTGTTTTTT	CATAREGPLATNEKLFF
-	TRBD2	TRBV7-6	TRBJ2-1	TGTGCCAGCAGCGCGCGAACTAGCGGGGGGTCGGTTGAGCAGTTCTTC	CASSARTSGGSVEQFF
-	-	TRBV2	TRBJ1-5	TGTGCCAGCAGTGAAAGGGAGACAATTAATCAGCCCCAGCATTTT	CASSERETINQPQHF
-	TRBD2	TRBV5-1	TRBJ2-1	TGCGCCAGCAGCTTCAGACTAGCGGGAGAGTACAATGAGCAGTTCTTC	CASSFRLAGEYNEQFF
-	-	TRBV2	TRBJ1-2	TGTGCCAGTGACCAGGGCGCTAACTATGGCTACACCTTC	CASDQGANYGYTF
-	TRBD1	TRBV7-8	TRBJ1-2	TGTGCCAGCAGCTTGCGGGACAGGGGGCTTGGGGGTGGCTACACCTTC	CASSLRDRGLGGGYTF
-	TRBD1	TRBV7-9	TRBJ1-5	TGTGCCAGCAGCATTTCGGGCAGGGGGCCGGTAAGGTCTCAGCCCCAGCATTTT	CASSISGRGPVRSQPQHF
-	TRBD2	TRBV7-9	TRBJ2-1	TGTGCCAGCAGCTTGACTAGCGGGAACCACAATGAGCAGTTCTTC	CASSLTSGNHNEQFF
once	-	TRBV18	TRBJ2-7	TGTGCCAGCTCACCGGGAGGTTACGAGCAGTACTTC	CASSPGGYEQYF
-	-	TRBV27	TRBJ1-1	TGTGCCAGCAGTTTGAGCCGGAGGAACACTGAAGCTTTCTTT	CASSLSRRNTEAFF
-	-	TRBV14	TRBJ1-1	TGTGCCAGCAGCCACAGGGGCCACGGCACTGAAGCTTTCTTT	CASSHRGHGTEAFF
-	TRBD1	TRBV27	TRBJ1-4	TGTGCCAGCAGTCTCACCGGGACAGGGTCGGCGGAACTGTTTTTT	CASSLTGTGSAELFF
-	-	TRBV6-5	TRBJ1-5	TGTGCCAGCAAGCAGGCAAATCAGCCCCAGCATTTT	CASKQANQPQHF
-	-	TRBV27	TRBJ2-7	TGTGCCAGCAGTTTCAAAGTATTGGGGACTCTTAACTCCTACGAGCAGTACTTC	CASSFKVLGTLNSYEQYF
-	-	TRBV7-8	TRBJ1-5	TGTGCCAGCAGCGCAAGAACAGGGATGAGAAGCAATCAGCCCCAGCATTTT	CASSARTGMRSNQPQHF
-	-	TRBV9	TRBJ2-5	TGTGCCAGCAGCGTAGCTACGGGGTTGAAAGAGACCCAGTACTTC	CASSVATGLKETQYF
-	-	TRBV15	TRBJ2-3	TGTGCCACCAGCACACGGACAGCCCTCACAGATACGCAGTATTTT	CATSTRTALTDTQYF
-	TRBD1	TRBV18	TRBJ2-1	TGTGCCAGCTCACAAAACAGGGGTTCCTACAATGAGCAGTTCTTC	CASSQNRGSYNEQFF
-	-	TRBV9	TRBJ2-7	TGTGCCAGCAGCCGTTCATCCTCGCCGGGGTCCTACGAGCAGTACTTC	CASSRSSSPGSYEQYF
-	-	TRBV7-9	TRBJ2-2	TGTTCCAGCAGTAGCCTAGCTTTAAGGAACACCGGGGAGCTGTTTTTT	CSSSSLALRNTGELFF
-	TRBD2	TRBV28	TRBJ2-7	TGTGCCAGCAGTTCATTACTAGCGGGAGGGAGCTACGAGCAGTACTTC	CASSSLLAGGSYEQYF
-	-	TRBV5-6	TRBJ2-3	TGTGCCAGCAGCGGTCTCGGGAGCACAGATACGCAGTATTTT	CASSGLGSTDTQYF
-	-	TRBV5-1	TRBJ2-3	TGCGCCAGCAGCCGCACTGGTACAGATACGCAGTATTTT	CASSRTGTDTQYF
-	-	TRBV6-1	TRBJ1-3	TGTGCCAGCAGTCCAGGGCGAACTGGAAACACCATATATTTT	CASSPGRTGNTIYF
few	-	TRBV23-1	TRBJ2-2	TGCGCCAGCGGGATAGGGGGAGACGGGGAGCTGTTTTTT	CASGIGGDGELFF
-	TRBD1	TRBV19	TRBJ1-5	TGTGCCAGCAGGGGGCATAGCAATCAGCCCCAGCATTTT	CASRGHSNQPQHF
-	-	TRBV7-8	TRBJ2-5	TGTGCCAGCAGCAGACGGACAGAGGTAGAGACCCAGTACTTC	CASSRRTEVETQYF
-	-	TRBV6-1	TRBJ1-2	TGTGCCAGCAGTGGGCAGGCCTACTATGGCTACACCTTC	CASSGQAYYGYTF
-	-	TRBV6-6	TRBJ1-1	TGTGCCAGCATACCGGGGGGGCCTGAAGCTTTCTTT	CASIPGGPEAFF
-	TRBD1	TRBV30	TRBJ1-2	TGTGCCTGCGACAGGGGAAACTATGGCTACACCTTC	CACDRGNYGYTF
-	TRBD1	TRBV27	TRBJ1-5	TGTGCCAGCCTACGATCCGGACAGGCGCTCAATCAGCCCCAGCATTTT	CASLRSGQALNQPQHF
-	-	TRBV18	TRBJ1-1	TGTGCCAGCTCGCACACGGTAGGGGACACTGAAGCTTTCTTT	CASSHTVGDTEAFF
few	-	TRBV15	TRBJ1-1	TGTGCCACCAGCCTTCGGACACCTAACACTGAAGCTTTCTTT	CATSLRTPNTEAFF
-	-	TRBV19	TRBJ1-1	TGTGCCAGTAGGATAGGGCTGGCTGAAGCTTTCTTT	CASRIGLAEAFF
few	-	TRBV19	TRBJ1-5	TGTGCCAGTAGTATTTGGGGGCAGCAGCCCCAGCATTTT	CASSIWGQQPQHF
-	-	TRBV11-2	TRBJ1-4	TGTGCCAGCAGCTCATTGCAGGGTTCTTTTGCAACTAATGAAAAACTGTTTTTT	CASSSLQGSFATNEKLFF
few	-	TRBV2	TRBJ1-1	TGTGCCAGCAGCCTTGATTGGAGGTATGAAGCTTTCTTT	CASSLDWRYEAFF